The 20 T cell receptor beta chains listed next were all sequenced from one sample in a study of breast tumors, draining lymph nodes, adjacent tissues. MiXCR, run by TCRdb on the multiplex PCR reads, gives a single entry per CDR3 protein. The repertoire holds 290,000 or so distinct CDR3 sequences, with 30% to 35% as singletons. Samples came from axillary lymph nodes draining the breast cancer. The sequenced sample was axillary lymph node tissue. Receptors were obtained from a female donor with breast cancer. Some clones in this sample may be carry-over from other donors' samples.

This clonotype was detected ten times or more. The rearrangement uses TRBV12-3 or TRBV12-4 and TRBJ2-5; 9 bases match TRBD1. The CDR3 contains 16 residues. V trimming: 5 bases; J trimming: 4 bases; junction bases outside the gene matches: 11. CDR3 nucleotide sequence: TGTGCCAGCAGTCCGAGCCCGGACAGGGGTCGAGAGACCCAGTACTTC. This gives the protein CASSPSPDRGRETQYF.

In its sample, this clonotype was seen many times. The chain couples TRBV4-1 to TRBJ2-6; TRBD2 aligns across 9 bases. The CDR3 loop spans 18 amino acids. Germline CDR1 reads MGHRA; CDR2 reads YSYEKL. The V gene end was trimmed by 3 bases and the J gene end by 2 bases; junction bases not matched to a gene: 8. CDR3 coding DNA: TGCGCCAGCAGCCATCCCGGTTTAGCGGGAGCTGGGGCCAACGTCCTGACTTTC. Protein: CASSHPGLAGAGANVLTF.

With regard to this clonotype: This sequence may be a read error, since a much larger clone differs from it by one base. The chain employs TRBV7-9 and TRBJ2-3; D uncertain. V gave up 5 bases and J gave up 2 bases, with 17 bases separating them. Germline V gene data show CDR1 as SEHNR and CDR2 as FQNEAQ (reference sequence). This CDR3 has 16 residues. Here the CDR3 DNA reads TGTGCCAGCAGCCCCCGTGGAGAGCTGAACACAGATACGCAGTATTTT. Amino acids: CASSPRGELNTDTQYF.

Many counts were recorded for this clonotype. The chain's CDR3 is CASISGVNEQYF. Here the CDR3 DNA reads TGTGCCAGCATTTCGGGGGTTAACGAGCAGTACTTC. This chain links TRBV25-1 with TRBJ2-7; D is possibly TRBD2 (6 bases). The CDR3 runs to 12 residues. V was cut by 7 bases and J by 5 bases, with 12 bases left in between. CDR1 is MGHDK and CDR2 is SYGVNS in the germline V gene.

This clonotype appeared a few times. The chain is built from TRBV6-5 and TRBJ2-7; D is undetermined. V was clipped by 3 bases and J by 5 bases, with 8 bases between them. This CDR3 contains 12 residues. Germline V gene sequence: CDR1 MNHEY, CDR2 SVGAGI. The CDR3 DNA sequence: TGTGCCAGCAGTTATAGTAAGAACGAGCAGTACTTC. Protein product: CASSYSKNEQYF.

The chain joins TRBV7-2 to TRBJ2-2, with D possibly matching TRBD2 (6 bases). V lost 0 bases and J 13 bases, leaving 6 bases between the germline ends. Per the germline V gene, CDR1 is SGHTA and CDR2 is FQGNSA. The CDR3 runs to 11 residues. CDR3 DNA: TGTGCCAGCAGCTTAGCGGGAGGGCTGTTTTTT. Its protein is CASSLAGGLFF. Full variable domain (outside the CDR3, taken from reference TRBV7-2 and TRBJ2-2): GAGVSQSPSNKVTEKGKDVELRCDPISGHTALYWYRQSLGQGLEFLIYFQGNSAPDKSGLPSDRFSAERTGGSVSTLTIQRTQQEDSAVYLCASSLAGGLFFGEGSRLTVL.

This clonotype appeared many times. The CDR3 is CSANPGLAFYEQYF. The DNA for the CDR3 is TGCAGTGCTAATCCGGGACTAGCGTTTTACGAGCAGTACTTC. This chain links TRBV20-1 with TRBJ2-7, with 10 nucleotides matching TRBD2. Germline V CDR1 and CDR2: DFQATT, SNEGSKA (reference sequence). V shed 4 bases, J shed 4 bases, and the junction held 7 bases outside the gene matches. The CDR3 has 14 residues.

This clonotype was observed many times. This chain connects TRBV9 to TRBJ1-5; 11 nucleotides match TRBD1. CDR3 length: 13 amino acids. The V gene's germline CDR1 is SGDLS and CDR2 YYNGEE. Trimming took 7 bases from V and 9 from J; bases not matched to a gene: 6. In DNA form, the CDR3 reads TGTGCCAGCCCGCGGACAGGGGGCCGGCCCCAGCATTTT. Amino acid sequence: CASPRTGGRPQHF.

The rearrangement uses TRBV27 and TRBJ1-5; 10 positions agree with TRBD1. From germline, CDR1 is MNHEY and CDR2 SMNVEV (reference sequence). Trimming took 5 bases from V and 4 from J; bases not matched to a gene: 11. The length of the CDR3 is 17 residues. CDR3 loop: CASSTLTGTGENQPQHF. CDR3 sequence (DNA): TGTGCCAGCAGTACATTGACCGGGACAGGGGAGAATCAGCCCCAGCATTTT.

In its sample, this clonotype was seen many times. This sequence joins TRBV4-1 and TRBJ1-2; TRBD1 is a possible D gene (5 bases). The germline gives CDR1 MGHRA, CDR2 YSYEKL. Trimming removed 0 bases from V and 8 bases from J, with 13 bases in between. The CDR3 extends over 14 amino acids. CDR3 residues: CASSQDGREGGYTF. CDR3 bases: TGCGCCAGCAGCCAAGATGGCAGGGAAGGCGGCTACACCTTC.

On this clonotype itself: An end of the junction does not agree with germline; a read error may underlie this. The chain carries TRBV15 and TRBJ2-3, with 8 positions matching TRBD2. The CDR3 contains 13 residues. Germline lookup yields CDR1 LNHNV and CDR2 YYDKDF (reference sequence). The CDR3 DNA reads TGTGCCACCGGCAACGGGGGGGGAGATACGCGGTATTTT. Protein sequence: CATGNGGGDTRYF.

This clonotype was found a few times. Given a much more abundant clone one base away, this may be a read error. The V gene is TRBV12-3 or TRBV12-4, the J gene TRBJ1-3; TRBD1 is a possible D gene (5 bases). This CDR3 has 14 residues. CDR3 sequence: CASSTQGAGNTMYF. DNA of the CDR3: TGTGCCAGCAGCACTCAGGGTGCTGGAAACACCATGTATTTT.

This sequence joins TRBV25-1 and TRBJ2-2; no firm D call. This CDR3 comprises 13 residues. V lost 3 bases, J lost 8 bases, and 10 bases lay in between. CDR1 and CDR2 (germline): MGHDK, SYGVNS. Here the CDR3 DNA reads TGTGCCAGCAGTGACGCCATCTCTGGGGAGCTGTTTTTT. It codes for CASSDAISGELFF. Combining the CDR3 with reference TRBV25-1 and TRBJ2-2 gives the whole variable domain EADIYQTPRYLVIGTGKKITLECSQTMGHDKMYWYQQDPGMELHLIHYSYGVNSTEKGDLSSESTVSRIRTEHFPLTLESARPSHTSQYLCASSDAISGELFFGEGSRLTVL.

This clonotype has just a few counts. This clone may be a read error of a much larger clone one base away. This chain uses TRBV20-1 with TRBJ2-7; tentative D call: TRBD1 (6 bases). Germline V CDR1 and CDR2: DFQATT, SNEGSKA (reference sequence). There are 14 residues in the CDR3. The CDR3 DNA follows: TGCAGTGCTCAGGACAGCCAACTCTCCTCCGAGCAGTACTTC. It encodes CSAQDSQLSSEQYF.

In its sample, this clonotype was seen a few times. A much larger clone sits a single nucleotide away, making a read error possible. This rearrangement joins TRBV11-3 to TRBJ2-7; the D is unclear. This CDR3 has 13 residues. The V gene's germline CDR1 is SGHNT and CDR2 YENEEA. V was pared by 2 bases and J by 6 bases, with 11 bases between. DNA for the CDR3: TGTGCCAGCAGCTTATCCCCTTTGGCCGAGCAGTACTTC. Translated: CASSLSPLAEQYF.

Many counts were recorded for this clonotype. The chain joins TRBV5-4 to TRBJ2-5; unclear D gene. Germline V gene data show CDR1 as SGHNT and CDR2 as YYREEE (reference sequence). V was shortened by 1 base and J by 1 base, with 8 bases between the two germline ends. The CDR3 has 14 amino acids. The CDR3 region has the DNA TGTGCCAGCAGCTTGCGTCACCCCCAAGAGACCCAGTACTTC. Residues: CASSLRHPQETQYF. Looking up the rest from reference TRBV5-4 and TRBJ2-5 gives the full variable domain: ETGVTQSPTHLIKTRGQQVTLRCSSQSGHNTVSWYQQALGQGPQFIFQYYREEENGRGNFPPRFSGLQFPNYSSELNVNALELDDSALYLCASSLRHPQETQYFGPGTRLLVL.

This clonotype was counted ten times or more. The chain links TRBV19 to TRBJ2-1; D may be TRBD1 (6 bases). The germline gives CDR1 LNHDA, CDR2 SQIVND (reference sequence). The CDR3 is 13 amino acids. Trimming left V 6 bases short and J 4 bases short, with 10 bases between. CDR3 region: CASSLTGYNEQFF. For the CDR3, the DNA is TGTGCCAGTAGCCTGACAGGTTACAATGAGCAGTTCTTC.

With respect to this clonotype: This may come from a read error, since a much larger clone is one base off. The V gene is TRBV11-3, the J gene TRBJ2-7; 8 nucleotides match TRBD1. The CDR3 runs to 16 residues. The V gene's germline CDR1 is SGHNT and CDR2 YENEEA. V shed 2 bases and J 9 bases; nucleotides not matched to a gene: 15. CDR3 sequence: CASSLFRDRYGGGQYF. The CDR3 coding sequence is TGTGCCAGCAGCTTATTCCGGGACAGGTACGGGGGCGGGCAGTACTTC.

Notes on this clonotype: A read error may explain this, as a much larger clone is one base away. The chain links TRBV7-2 to TRBJ2-2; D not certain. CDR3 length equals 19 residues. Germline assignment: CDR1 SGHTA and CDR2 FQGNSA. Between the trimmed V and J ends, which lost 5 bases and 2 bases, there was a span of 24 bases. The CDR3 is CASSLRSRPFPQNTGELFF. The CDR3 bases are TGTGCCAGCAGCCTCCGTTCGCGACCCTTCCCTCAAAACACCGGGGAGCTGTTTTTT.

This clonotype was found many times. The rearrangement links TRBV6-1 to TRBJ2-1; D unclear. The CDR3 runs 12 residues. Germline V gene lookup returns CDR1 MNHNS and CDR2 SASEGT. Trimming cost V 6 bases and J 6 bases, with 9 bases left between them. CDR3 region: CASSNKGNEQFF. The CDR3 nucleotides read TGTGCCAGCAGCAACAAGGGCAATGAGCAGTTCTTC.